What follows is one TCR beta chain and its context. Its antigen is undetermined. This sample stems from a study of T-cell memory formation after mild COVID-19. Looking at the study overall: Among the donors, TCR clusters were largely specific to each donor.

Each CDR3 protein is one row after TCRdb ran MiXCR on the 5' RACE reads. The table lists approximately 210,000 distinct CDR3 sequences, roughly 10% of them singletons. Findings of the study overall: Clones contracting across day 15 to 85 had a balanced CD4/CD8 profile; later expanding clones leaned CD4+. Most CD4+ clones that shrank were in CM and EM, while CD8+ ones turned up in EMRA.

V gave up 3 bases and J gave up 7 bases, with 14 bases separating them. In germline, CDR1 is KGHDR, CDR2 SFDVKD. The CDR3 has 14 amino acids. The receptor's source is a man younger than 35 who had mild COVID-19 (a few samples of this study predate the infection). Cell type and time point are not known. The sample was PBMCs or a T cell subset sorted from them (not recorded which). V usage is TRBV24-1 and J usage is TRBJ1-2; TRBD1 might be the D (6 bases). CDR3 protein: CATSDPGTLTGYTF. The DNA for the CDR3 is TGTGCCACCAGTGATCCCGGGACACTCACTGGCTACACCTTC.